Presented here are 25 T cell receptor beta chains from one specimen sequenced in a study of T cell clonotyping in hematopoietic cell transplantation. Profiled with immunoSEQ multiplex PCR; TCRdb holds only in-frame clones, not every one. This table holds some 18,000 clones, about 83% found once. Time point of the sample: recipient sample about 28 days before transplant, after cytoreduction. The source material was peripheral blood mononuclear cells, sampled before stem cell transplant. The receptor source for this set is a man aged 50 or older with acute myeloid leukemia. Some clones in this sample may be carry-over from other donors' samples.

This clone appeared a few times. The chain recombines TRBV5-6 with TRBJ1-1; D not certain. The CDR3 is made up of 13 amino acids. Germline V gene sequence: CDR1 SGHDT, CDR2 YYEEEE. V dropped 7 bases and J dropped 4 bases, with 14 bases sitting between them. CDR3 coding DNA: TGTGCCAGCGCCCCCTGGGGTCCCACTGAAGCTTTCTTT. Encoded protein: CASAPWGPTEAFF.

The genes are TRBV7-3 and TRBJ1-1; D not certain. The CDR3 loop spans 14 amino acids. V lost 4 bases, J lost 5 bases, and 14 bases lay in between. Germline assignment: CDR1 SGHTA and CDR2 FQGTGA. This CDR3 is CASSSRPDGTEAFF. In nucleotides, the CDR3 is TGTGCCAGCAGCTCAAGACCCGATGGGACTGAAGCTTTCTTT.

This chain connects TRBV27 to TRBJ1-5; the match to TRBD1 covers 7 bases. The V and J ends lost 1 base and 6 bases, in that order; junction bases with no gene match: 6. The CDR3 is 15 amino acids. The germline V gene has CDR1 MNHEY and CDR2 SMNVEV (reference sequence). CDR3 sequence reads: CASSLYQGDGQPQHF. CDR3 in DNA: TGTGCCAGCAGTTTATATCAGGGGGATGGTCAGCCCCAGCATTTT.

The J gene is TRBJ1-4, the V gene TRBV2, with 8 bases lining up with TRBD1. From germline, CDR1 is SNHLY and CDR2 FYNNEI. The CDR3 runs to 13 residues. V lost 3 bases, J lost 8 bases, and 2 bases stayed unmatched. This CDR3 is CASSEGQVEKLFF. DNA of the CDR3: TGTGCCAGCAGTGAGGGACAGGTCGAAAAACTGTTTTTT.

The V call is TRBV30, the J call TRBJ1-1; D unclear. In germline, CDR1 is GTSNPN, CDR2 SVGIG (reference sequence). The V end was cut by 4 bases, the J end by 3 bases, with 15 bases between. The CDR3 is made up of 14 amino acids. The CDR3 DNA follows: TGTGCCTGGACCCAGACATTAGGGCACACTGAAGCTTTCTTT. Its protein product is CAWTQTLGHTEAFF.

The genes are TRBV5-1 and TRBJ2-5; D uncertain. CDR1 SGHRS and CDR2 YFSETQ come from the germline V gene. The ends were cut back, 0 bases at V and 9 bases at J, with 6 bases in the middle. There are 11 residues in the CDR3. Here the CDR3 reads CASSLEESQYF. CDR3 in DNA: TGCGCCAGCAGCTTGGAGGAGTCCCAGTACTTC. Full variable domain (remainder filled in from reference TRBV5-1 and TRBJ2-5): KAGVTQTPRYLIKTRGQQVTLSCSPISGHRSVSWYQQTPGQGLQFLFEYFSETQRNKGNFPGRFSGRQFSNSRSEMNVSTLELGDSALYLCASSLEESQYFGPGTRLLVL.

This clone was detected only once. This chain connects TRBV27 to TRBJ1-6, with a possible D match to TRBD1 (5 bases). The CDR3 is 14 residues long. V lost 2 bases and J lost 7, with 9 bases in between. CDR1 MNHEY and CDR2 SMNVEV come from the germline V gene (reference sequence). The CDR3 region has the DNA TGTGCCAGCAGTTTACGCAGGGAAAATTCACCCCTCCACTTT. It specifies CASSLRRENSPLHF.

The chain couples TRBV18 to TRBJ1-5; a weak D match, TRBD1 (6 bases). Trimming removed 3 bases at V and 4 bases at J, with 7 bases between. CDR1 and CDR2 (germline): KGHSH, LQKENI. CDR3 length: 13 residues. The CDR3 loop is CASSPGTNQPQHF. In DNA, the CDR3 is TGTGCCAGCTCACCGGGGACAAATCAGCCCCAGCATTTT.

This chain connects TRBV7-2 to TRBJ1-4; tentative D call: TRBD1 (6 bases). Germline V gene lookup returns CDR1 SGHTA and CDR2 FQGNSA. Trimming took off 1 base at V and 4 bases at J, with 10 bases between the two ends. The CDR3 contains 15 residues. The CDR3 sequence: CASSLVQGINEKLFF. In DNA, the CDR3 is TGTGCCAGCAGCTTAGTACAGGGAATTAATGAAAAACTGTTTTTT.

This rearrangement joins TRBV11-2 to TRBJ1-2; no definite D call. The CDR3 contains 13 residues. The ends were cut back, 1 base at V and 2 bases at J, with 5 bases in the middle. Germline loops: CDR1 SGHAT, CDR2 FQNNGV. The CDR3 sequence is CASSLGQNYGYTF. The DNA for the CDR3 is TGTGCCAGCAGCTTAGGACAAAACTATGGCTACACCTTC.

V usage is TRBV27 and J usage is TRBJ1-2; maybe TRBD1 (5 bases). V lost 6 bases and J 4 bases, leaving 12 bases between the germline ends. Germline V CDR1 and CDR2: MNHEY, SMNVEV (reference sequence). The CDR3 is 13 residues long. The CDR3 protein is CASRVGAAYGYTF. The CDR3, as DNA: TGTGCCAGCAGAGTAGGGGCCGCCTATGGCTACACCTTC.

The J gene is TRBJ1-3, the V gene TRBV28; D not resolved. The CDR3 spans 14 residues. Between the trimmed V and J ends, which lost 7 bases and 0 bases, there was a span of 10 bases. Germline lookup yields CDR1 MDHEN and CDR2 SYDVKM. CDR3 nucleotide sequence: TGTGCCAGCAACCCCGCTACCTCTGGAAACACCATATATTTT. This codes for CASNPATSGNTIYF. The whole variable domain, filled in from reference TRBV28 and TRBJ1-3, reads DVKVTQSSRYLVKRTGEKVFLECVQDMDHENMFWYRQDPGLGLRLIYFSYDVKMKEKGDIPEGYSVSREKKERFSLILESASTNQTSMYLCASNPATSGNTIYFGEGSWLTVV.

The CDR3 nucleotides read TGCGCCAGCAGCCTCCGCGGGGAGCGCAATCAGCCCCAGCATTTT. Its protein is CASSLRGERNQPQHF. The genes are TRBV4-1 and TRBJ1-5; D unresolved. Germline V CDR1 and CDR2: MGHRA, YSYEKL. The CDR3 is 15 amino acids. Trimming left V 4 bases short and J 2 bases short, with 12 bases between.

This clone is a singleton in its sample. The V call is TRBV5-1, the J call TRBJ2-1; TRBD1 matches 8 bases. This CDR3 is built from 17 residues. CDR1 and CDR2 from the germline V gene are SGHRS and YFSETQ. Trimming cost V 0 bases and J 2 bases; bases outside gene matches: 7. The chain's CDR3 is CASSLGTRGQTYNEQFF. The CDR3 nucleotides read TGCGCCAGCAGCTTGGGAACCAGGGGGCAGACCTACAATGAGCAGTTCTTC.

The chain joins TRBV7-8 to TRBJ1-1, with D possibly being TRBD1 (6 bases). V was shortened by 2 bases and J by 5 bases, with 15 bases between the two germline ends. The CDR3 is made up of 15 amino acids. In germline, CDR1 is SGHVS, CDR2 FQNEAQ. CDR3 sequence reads: CASSLRGGSWTEAFF. The CDR3 DNA reads TGTGCCAGCAGCTTAAGGGGGGGTTCCTGGACTGAAGCTTTCTTT.

This chain links TRBV6-1 with TRBJ1-2; D call uncertain. The germline CDR1 and CDR2 sequences are MNHNS and SASEGT. This CDR3 region has 12 residues. Between the trimmed V and J ends, which lost 11 bases and 4 bases, there was a span of 14 bases. The CDR3 protein is CAVVPGSYGYTF. The CDR3 bases are TGTGCCGTCGTCCCGGGGAGCTATGGCTACACCTTC.

There are a few counts of this clone. The gene calls are TRBV6-1 and TRBJ1-1, with 12 positions matching TRBD1. Unmatched junction bases numbered 13, after V lost 4 bases and J lost 4 bases. The CDR3 covers 18 residues. The germline CDR1 and CDR2 sequences are MNHNS and SASEGT. DNA for the CDR3: TGTGCCAGCAGTGGGGCGCCGGGACAGGGGGCTCGGAGCACTGAAGCTTTCTTT. It translates to CASSGAPGQGARSTEAFF.

The CDR3 is CASSRARNQPQHF. CDR3 DNA: TGTGCCAGCAGCCGGGCCCGCAATCAGCCCCAGCATTTT. V and J are TRBV7-8 and TRBJ1-5; no clear D. The germline V gene encodes CDR1 SGHVS and CDR2 FQNEAQ. This CDR3 region has 13 residues. V was shortened by 5 bases and J by 2 bases, with 7 bases between the two germline ends.

The V gene is TRBV5-8, the J gene TRBJ2-5; D uncertain. The V end lost 0 bases, the J end lost 7 bases, and 10 bases lay between the germline ends. This CDR3 contains 13 residues. The germline CDR1 and CDR2 sequences are SGHTS and YDEGEE. CDR3 sequence reads: CASSLGLDGTQYF. Here the CDR3 DNA reads TGTGCCAGCAGCTTGGGGCTAGATGGGACCCAGTACTTC.

The chain joins TRBV5-1 to TRBJ2-1, with 7 bases identical to TRBD2. This CDR3 contains 13 residues. The germline V gene encodes CDR1 SGHRS and CDR2 YFSETQ. Germline trimming cut 4 bases from V and 7 bases from J; bases unmatched to any gene: 5. The chain's CDR3 is CASSRGRDNEQFF. CDR3 nucleotide sequence: TGCGCCAGCAGCCGTGGGAGGGATAATGAGCAGTTCTTC.

For this clone: Other DNA sequences in the same sample also yield this CDR3. The J gene is TRBJ1-2, the V gene TRBV28, with 8 bases lining up with TRBD1. In germline, CDR1 is MDHEN, CDR2 SYDVKM. V lost 5 bases to trimming and J lost 5 bases; unmatched junction nucleotides: 7. The CDR3 spans 14 residues. CDR3 sequence (DNA): TGTGCCAGCAGTCGAGGGGACAGGAGATATGGCTACACCTTC. It encodes CASSRGDRRYGYTF.

The chain combines TRBV25-1 with TRBJ1-3; D is uncertain. From germline, CDR1 is MGHDK and CDR2 SYGVNS. This CDR3 has 12 amino acids. V was pared by 7 bases and J by 0 bases, with 4 bases between. The CDR3 nucleotides read TGTGCCAGCACCTTCTCTGGAAACACCATATATTTT. Translated, it gives CASTFSGNTIYF.

The V gene is TRBV5-1, the J gene TRBJ2-5; D may be TRBD1 (5 bases). The CDR3 is 12 residues long. Germline CDR1 reads SGHRS; CDR2 reads YFSETQ. With 2 bases removed from V and 4 bases from J, the gap between germline ends came to 6 bases. CDR3 bases: TGCGCCAGCAGCTTAGGGGTAGAGACCCAGTACTTC. It yields the protein CASSLGVETQYF.

This sequence joins TRBV5-6 and TRBJ2-3; 8 bases are shared with TRBD1. J was trimmed by 8 bases and V by 2 bases; bases with no gene match: 7. Per germline, CDR1 SGHDT and CDR2 YYEEEE. The CDR3 contains 14 residues. CDR3: CASSFAGGPGTQYF. In nucleotides, the CDR3 is TGTGCCAGCAGCTTTGCAGGGGGCCCCGGTACGCAGTATTTT. Based on the CDR3 plus reference TRBV5-6 and TRBJ2-3, the full variable domain is DAGVTQSPTHLIKTRGQQVTLRCSPKSGHDTVSWYQQALGQGPQFIFQYYEEEERQRGNFPDRFSGHQFPNYSSELNVNALLLGDSALYLCASSFAGGPGTQYFGPGTRLTVL.

For the CDR3, the DNA is TGTGCCTGGAACAAACCGACAGGGAGAGAGGGCGAGCAGTACTTC. It translates to CAWNKPTGREGEQYF. This chain links TRBV30 with TRBJ2-7; 7 positions agree with TRBD1. The CDR3 has 15 amino acids. J lost 6 bases, V lost 4 bases, and 15 bases had no gene match. Germline V gene data show CDR1 as GTSNPN and CDR2 as SVGIG (reference sequence).